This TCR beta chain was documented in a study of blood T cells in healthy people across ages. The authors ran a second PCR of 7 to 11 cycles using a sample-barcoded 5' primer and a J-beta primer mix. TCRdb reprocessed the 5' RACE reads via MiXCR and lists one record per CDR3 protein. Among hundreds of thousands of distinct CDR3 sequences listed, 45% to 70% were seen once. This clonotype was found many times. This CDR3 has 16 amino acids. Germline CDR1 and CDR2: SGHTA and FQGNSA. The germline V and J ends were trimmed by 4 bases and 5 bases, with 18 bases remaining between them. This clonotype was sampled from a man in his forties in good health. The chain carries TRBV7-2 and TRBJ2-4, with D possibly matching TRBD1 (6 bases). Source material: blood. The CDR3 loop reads CASSYPQGGMQNIQYF. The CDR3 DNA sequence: TGTGCCAGCAGCTACCCACAGGGTGGTATGCAAAACATTCAGTACTTC.